The 4 T cell receptor beta chains given below trace back to one sample, sequenced in a study of shared clonotypes between healthy human individuals. This table comes from immunoSEQ multiplex PCR, and its TCRdb copy is limited to in-frame clones, with some not included. The data contain under 2,000,000 clones, roughly 95% of them seen just once; the ten biggest clones take up 1% to 1.5%. Naive-designated CD8 cells lacked CD45RO, were positively enriched for CCR7, and omitted terminally differentiated effector memory CD45RA+ cells. Sequences were obtained from naive CD8+ T cells sorted from blood. The receptor set was obtained from a man aged 18 to 30 in good health.

This chain uses TRBV7-9 with TRBJ1-2; 7 bases agree with TRBD1. V dropped 1 base and J dropped 0; count of bases not matched to a gene: 5. The CDR3 covers 16 residues. In germline, CDR1 is SEHNR, CDR2 FQNEAQ (reference sequence). The CDR3 sequence: CASSLGGTETNYGYTF. CDR3 in DNA: TGTGCCAGCAGCTTAGGGGGGACAGAGACTAACTATGGCTACACCTTC.

The chain carries TRBV19 and TRBJ2-2; 9 bases fit TRBD1. Germline V gives CDR1 LNHDA, CDR2 SQIVND (reference sequence). The CDR3 is 16 residues long. Unmatched junction bases numbered 13, after V lost 7 bases and J lost 7 bases. Here the CDR3 DNA reads TGTGCCAGTACCGCTGGACAGGGGATTCTAGTCGGGGAGCTGTTTTTT. Residues: CASTAGQGILVGELFF.

This rearrangement joins TRBV27 to TRBJ2-1, with TRBD1 matching 9 bases. The CDR3 has 16 residues. Germline V gives CDR1 MNHEY, CDR2 SMNVEV (reference sequence). J lost 3 bases, V lost 4 bases, and 7 bases had no gene match. CDR3 sequence reads: CASSSLGTGIYNEQFF. CDR3 nucleotides: TGTGCCAGCAGTTCACTTGGGACAGGGATCTACAATGAGCAGTTCTTC.

This clone has just one count. The chain uses TRBV28 and TRBJ2-1, with D perhaps matching TRBD2 (6 bases). Looked up from germline, CDR1 is MDHEN and CDR2 is SYDVKM. This CDR3 region has 14 residues. With 3 bases removed from V and 6 bases from J, the gap between germline ends came to 12 bases. The CDR3 DNA reads TGTGCCAGCAGTTTGCTGTCTAGCGCCAATGAGCAGTTCTTC. Translating it yields CASSLLSSANEQFF.